This is a list of T cell receptor beta chains from one sample in a study of OX40 agonist ivuxolimab in advanced cancers. Profiled with immunoSEQ multiplex PCR; TCRdb holds only in-frame clones, not every one. The table has approximately 49,000 clones, less than 85% seen once; the top ten hold about 20%. Sequences were derived from CD4+ or CD8+ T cells sorted from blood, sampled in a trial of the OX40 agonist ivuxolimab. The receptors originated from an adult with an advanced solid tumor such as melanoma, head and neck, liver or kidney cancer. CDR3s leave out the opening cysteine and the closing phenylalanine or tryptophan. A D gene is named only where the DNA matches it firmly.

J,length,D,V,CDR3
TRBJ2-4,14,-,TRBV5-1,ASSPAGGIAKNIQY
TRBJ2-1,14,-,TRBV4-2,ASSQDPGGDYNEQF
TRBJ2-5,15,TRBD1,TRBV7-7,ASSSLADRGYQETQY
TRBJ2-2,15,TRBD1,TRBV28,ASSKDRDRPGTGELF
TRBJ1-2,13,-,TRBV19,ASSIVGGTYYGYT
TRBJ2-7,16,-,TRBV7-2,ASSLDSGKSWTSYEQY
TRBJ1-4,11,-,TRBV30,AWSVTSQEKLF
TRBJ1-5,12,-,TRBV19,ASSIWTGNQPQH
TRBJ2-7,13,-,TRBV7-6,ASSPTGTPDYEQY
TRBJ2-1,11,-,TRBV5-6,ASSYGTPNEQF
TRBJ1-5,11,-,TRBV28,ASSLNGNQPQH
TRBJ2-1,13,-,TRBV9,ASSQETGLYNEQF
TRBJ1-1,9,-,TRBV6-1,ASIIGTEAF
TRBJ1-1,14,-,TRBV13,ASSLELGQANTEAF
TRBJ2-1,14,TRBD1,TRBV11-2,ASSLSWGTAHNEQF
TRBJ2-1,11,-,TRBV27,AIVTRDYNEQF
TRBJ2-3,13,-,TRBV5-6,ASSPTTAITDTQY
TRBJ1-2,9,-,TRBV6-5,ASSYAYGYT
TRBJ1-2,12,-,TRBV19,ASSRPRGSSGYT
TRBJ2-2,11,-,TRBV7-9,ASSLSNTGELF
TRBJ1-5,11,-,TRBV4-3,ASSLHRYQPQH
TRBJ1-5,16,TRBD1,TRBV19,ASQVLDRATDSNQPQH
TRBJ1-2,12,-,TRBV9,ASSVGQKSYGYT
TRBJ1-5,14,TRBD1,TRBV7-2,ASSLAETGGFQPQH
TRBJ1-1,11,-,TRBV13,ASSLGQNTEAF
TRBJ1-2,15,TRBD1,TRBV9,ASREDSTGTTNYGYT